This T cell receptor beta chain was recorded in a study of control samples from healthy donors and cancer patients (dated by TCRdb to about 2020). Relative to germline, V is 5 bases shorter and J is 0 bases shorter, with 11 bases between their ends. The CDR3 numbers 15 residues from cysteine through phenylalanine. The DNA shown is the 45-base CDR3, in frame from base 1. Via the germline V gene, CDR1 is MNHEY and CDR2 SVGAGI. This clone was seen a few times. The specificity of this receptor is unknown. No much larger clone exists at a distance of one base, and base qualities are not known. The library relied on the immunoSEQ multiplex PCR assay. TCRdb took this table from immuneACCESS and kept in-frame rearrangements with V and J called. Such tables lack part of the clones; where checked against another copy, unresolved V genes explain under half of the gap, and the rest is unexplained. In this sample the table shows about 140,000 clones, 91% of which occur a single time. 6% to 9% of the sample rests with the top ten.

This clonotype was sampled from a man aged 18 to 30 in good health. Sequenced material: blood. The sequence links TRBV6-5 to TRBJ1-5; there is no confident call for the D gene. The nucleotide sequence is TGTGCCAGCAGTCTAACACGGAATAGCAATCAGCCCCAGCATTTT. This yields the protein CASSLTRNSNQPQHF.